This T cell receptor beta chain was captured in a study of T cells in women clearing cervical HPV infection. Method: immunoSEQ multiplex PCR; TCRdb's copy keeps in-frame clones and lacks some. Its table lists 35,000 to 50,000 clones. Concerning this clone itself: Its specificity is unknown.

General study points: CIN3+ cases had significantly higher TCR repertoire richness than controls, but evenness did not differ. Each sample's T-cell count was unknown, possibly confounding richness. Cases and controls were distinguished at AUC approximately 0.81 by richness and V genes.

What was sequenced was blood buffy coat. The origin of this receptor is a woman aged 18 to 75 with a cervical HPV16 infection that either progressed to CIN3+ or cleared (not recorded which).

Incomplete CDR3 DNA: TGTGCCAGCCAACAGGGGGGAGAGACC. Protein product: CASQQGGET. The complete CDR3 sequence is CASQQGGETQYF. The J gene is TRBJ2-5, the V gene TRBV2, with 8 positions matching TRBD1. The CDR3 extends 3 residues past the end of the read, so its final part is completed from the germline J gene. Looked up from germline, CDR1 is SNHLY and CDR2 is FYNNEI. The CDR3 has 12 amino acids. V gave up 8 bases and J gave up 4 bases; unmatched junction bases: 3.